This T cell receptor (beta chain) was observed in a study of PD-1 blockade in mismatch repair-deficient tumors (dated by TCRdb to 2016 to 2017). Broadly, across the study: Between late 2013 and September 2016, the trial enrolled over 80 consecutive patients with 11 to 12 mismatch repair-deficient cancer types, every one of whom had been previously treated and was progressing. Deep sequencing of TCR CDR3 regions was used to track tumor-associated T cell clones in peripheral blood of patients responding to PD-1 blockade.

The CDR3 holds 15 amino acids from the cysteine to the phenylalanine. CDR3 DNA only is kept here, 45 bases in frame from base 1. The germline V gene supplies CDR1 SGHTA and CDR2 FQGTGA. V and J lose 4 bases and 1 base, and a span of 13 bases separates them. The investigation overall reported the following: Tumor-resident clones, often undetectable in blood before treatment, expanded rapidly after pembrolizumab and then contracted, generally before radiologic responses.

For each enrolled patient, mismatch repair deficiency was established using either polymerase chain reaction or immunohistochemistry. TCR sequencing was carried out for three patients who responded to pembrolizumab therapy. In the phase II trial, pembrolizumab PD-1 blockade was tested prospectively in advanced mismatch repair-deficient cancers, no matter which tissue of origin the cancers came from. Peripheral blood T cell samples were collected serially, before PD-1 blockade began and at several time points afterward. Blood sampling time points were reported as weeks after the first dose of pembrolizumab. This clone was seen a few times. It lacks a known antigen. The input lacks base qualities; no much larger clone sits a single base away. Libraries were made using the immunoSEQ multiplex PCR assay. TCRdb obtained this table from immuneACCESS and retained in-frame rearrangements with V and J assigned. These tables miss some clones; where compared with another copy, unresolved V genes account for less than half of the shortfall, and the remainder is unexplained. This sample gives roughly 120,000 clones in total; 88% of them show up just once. Roughly 12% of the sample goes to the ten largest clones.

The sequence links TRBV7-3 to TRBJ1-1; TRBD1 is a weak D gene call, 5 bases matching. Sequenced here: peripheral blood, sampled approximately 69 weeks after starting pembrolizumab. This clonotype was obtained from an adult with mismatch repair-deficient cancer. The DNA sequence follows: TGTGCCAGCAGCTACGTTCGGGGCGAGAACACTGAAGCTTTCTTT. This translates into CASSYVRGENTEAFF.